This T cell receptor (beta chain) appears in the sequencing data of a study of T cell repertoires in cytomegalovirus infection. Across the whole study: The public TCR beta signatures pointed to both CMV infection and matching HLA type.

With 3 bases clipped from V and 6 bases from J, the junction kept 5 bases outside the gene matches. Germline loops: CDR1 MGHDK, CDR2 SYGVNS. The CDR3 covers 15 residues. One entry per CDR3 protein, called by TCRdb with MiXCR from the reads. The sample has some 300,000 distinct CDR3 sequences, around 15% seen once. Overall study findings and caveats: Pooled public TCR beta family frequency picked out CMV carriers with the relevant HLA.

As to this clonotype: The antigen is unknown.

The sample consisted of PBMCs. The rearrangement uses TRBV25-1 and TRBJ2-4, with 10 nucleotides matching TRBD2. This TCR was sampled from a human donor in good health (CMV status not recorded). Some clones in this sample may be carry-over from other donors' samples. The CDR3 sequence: CASSDASGRGNIQYF. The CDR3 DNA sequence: TGTGCCAGCAGTGATGCTAGCGGGAGAGGAAACATTCAGTACTTC.